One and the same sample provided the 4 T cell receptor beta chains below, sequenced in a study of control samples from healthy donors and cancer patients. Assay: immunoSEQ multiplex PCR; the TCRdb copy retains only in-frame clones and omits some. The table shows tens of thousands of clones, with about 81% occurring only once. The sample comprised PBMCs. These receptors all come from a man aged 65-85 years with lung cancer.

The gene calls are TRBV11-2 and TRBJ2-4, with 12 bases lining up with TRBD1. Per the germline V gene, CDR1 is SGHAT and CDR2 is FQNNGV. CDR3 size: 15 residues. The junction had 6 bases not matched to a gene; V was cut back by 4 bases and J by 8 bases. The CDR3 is CASSSRGTGGDIQYF. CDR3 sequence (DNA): TGTGCCAGCAGCTCCCGGGGGACAGGGGGCGACATTCAGTACTTC.

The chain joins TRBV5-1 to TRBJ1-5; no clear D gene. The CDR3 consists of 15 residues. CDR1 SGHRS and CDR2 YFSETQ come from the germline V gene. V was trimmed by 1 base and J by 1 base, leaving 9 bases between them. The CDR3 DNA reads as TGCGCCAGCAGCTTGAATTCTGGGAGCAATCAGCCCCAGCATTTT. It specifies CASSLNSGSNQPQHF. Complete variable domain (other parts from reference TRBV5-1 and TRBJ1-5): KAGVTQTPRYLIKTRGQQVTLSCSPISGHRSVSWYQQTPGQGLQFLFEYFSETQRNKGNFPGRFSGRQFSNSRSEMNVSTLELGDSALYLCASSLNSGSNQPQHFGDGTRLSIL.

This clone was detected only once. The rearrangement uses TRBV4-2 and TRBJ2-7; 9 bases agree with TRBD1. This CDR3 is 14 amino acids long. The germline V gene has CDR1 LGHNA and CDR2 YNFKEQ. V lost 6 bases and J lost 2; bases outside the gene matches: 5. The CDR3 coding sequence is TGTGCCAGCAGTGAGACAGGGGGAACCTACGAGCAGTACTTC. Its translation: CASSETGGTYEQYF.

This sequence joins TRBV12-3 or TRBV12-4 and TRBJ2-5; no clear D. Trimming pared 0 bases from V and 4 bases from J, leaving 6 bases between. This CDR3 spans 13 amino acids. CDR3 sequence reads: CASSLAVGETQYF. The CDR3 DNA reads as TGTGCCAGCAGTTTAGCGGTGGGAGAGACCCAGTACTTC.